These 30 T cell receptor beta chains were all obtained from the same sample, sequenced in a study of cytomegalovirus exposure and HLA in healthy donors. 60 Vbeta and 13 Jbeta primers were used in PCR. TCRdb's copy holds only in-frame clones and misses some; the assay was immunoSEQ multiplex PCR. The sample contains 90,000 to 150,000 clones, 70% to 80% of which appear only once. Sequencing was carried out using PBMCs. The receptors come from a woman between 50 and 59 years old in good health and CMV-seropositive.

The chain is built from TRBV7-3 and TRBJ2-3, with no clear D. Germline CDR1 and CDR2: SGHTA and FQGTGA. CDR3 length: 14 amino acids. Trimming pared 5 bases from V and 1 base from J, leaving 10 bases between. In DNA, the CDR3 is TGTGCCAGCAGCGAGAGTCGGGGCACAGATACGCAGTATTTT. This encodes CASSESRGTDTQYF.

This clone was seen a single time. For the CDR3, the DNA is TGTGCCAGCCGGGGTAGCGCTAGCTACGAGCAGTACTTC. Amino acids: CASRGSASYEQYF. V gene TRBV2 combines with J gene TRBJ2-7, with D maybe TRBD2 (5 bases). CDR1 and CDR2 from the germline V gene are SNHLY and FYNNEI. There are 13 residues in the CDR3. The ends were cut back, 8 bases at V and 3 bases at J, with 14 bases in the middle.

This clone was detected once. J is TRBJ2-5 and V is TRBV19; tentatively, D is TRBD2 (5 bases). The V end was cut by 9 bases, the J end by 1 base, with 9 bases between. The germline V gene encodes CDR1 LNHDA and CDR2 SQIVND (reference sequence). The CDR3 runs to 12 residues. DNA of the CDR3: TGTGCCAGCGGGGAGCTCCAAGAGACCCAGTACTTC. This translates into CASGELQETQYF.

Here the CDR3 reads CATAKDSFNQPQHF. As DNA, the CDR3 is TGTGCCACAGCCAAAGACAGTTTCAATCAGCCCCAGCATTTT. V is TRBV15 and J is TRBJ1-5, with D perhaps TRBD1 (5 bases). Trimming removed 9 bases from V and 3 bases from J, with 15 bases in between. Germline CDR1 and CDR2: LNHNV and YYDKDF (reference sequence). This CDR3 comprises 14 residues. Full variable domain (remainder filled in from reference TRBV15 and TRBJ1-5): DAMVIQNPRYQVTQFGKPVTLSCSQTLNHNVMYWYQQKSSQAPKLLFHYYDKDFNNEADTPDNFQSRRPNTSFCFLDIRSPGLGDTAMYLCATAKDSFNQPQHFGDGTRLSIL.

This rearrangement joins TRBV18 to TRBJ2-7, with TRBD1 matching over 8 bases. Germline-derived CDR1 and CDR2 are KGHSH and LQKENI. The J segment lost 3 bases and the V segment lost 5 bases, leaving 9 bases of the junction unmatched. The CDR3 has 15 residues. CDR3 sequence: CASSATGEKLYEQYF. Written as DNA, the CDR3 is TGTGCCAGCTCAGCGACAGGGGAGAAGCTCTACGAGCAGTACTTC.

This clone has a single count. The rearrangement joins TRBV4-3 to TRBJ2-1, with 7 bases fitting TRBD2. The junction had 9 bases not matched to a gene; V was cut back by 4 bases and J by 9 bases. Germline values: CDR1 LGHNA, CDR2 YSLEER. The CDR3 loop spans 14 amino acids. As DNA, the CDR3 is TGCGCCAGCAGCCTTGGACTAGTTCAGGGTGAGCAGTTCTTC. Protein sequence: CASSLGLVQGEQFF.

The chain couples TRBV5-4 to TRBJ2-1; TRBD2 matches at 12 bases. J gave up 2 bases and V 2 bases, and 5 bases lay outside the gene matches. Germline lookup yields CDR1 SGHNT and CDR2 YYREEE (reference sequence). The CDR3 is made up of 17 amino acids. The CDR3 region has the DNA TGTGCCAGCAGCTTACTAGCGGGAGGAGGTACCTACAATGAGCAGTTCTTC. Residues: CASSLLAGGGTYNEQFF.

This chain uses TRBV20-1 with TRBJ1-1; possible D gene TRBD1, 5 bases. CDR3 length equals 11 residues. Trimming shortened V by 5 bases and J by 3 bases, and 7 bases separated the two germline ends. The V gene's germline CDR1 is DFQATT and CDR2 SNEGSKA (reference sequence). The CDR3 is CSALQDTEAFF. In nucleotides, the CDR3 is TGCAGTGCTTTACAGGACACTGAAGCTTTCTTT.

This clone appeared a few times. The rearrangement uses TRBV5-1 and TRBJ1-2; TRBD1 aligns across 7 bases. V shed 5 bases and J 1 base; nucleotides not matched to a gene: 5. Germline lookup yields CDR1 SGHRS and CDR2 YFSETQ. This CDR3 has 14 residues. CDR3 sequence (DNA): TGCGCCAGCAGACCGGGACAGAGTAACTATGGCTACACCTTC. Its translation: CASRPGQSNYGYTF.

V gene TRBV28 combines with J gene TRBJ1-2; D gene uncertain. Germline V gives CDR1 MDHEN, CDR2 SYDVKM. This CDR3 has 16 amino acids. V was clipped by 4 bases and J by 3 bases, with 18 bases between them. CDR3 residues: CASSSPSRGMDYGYTF. The CDR3 region has the DNA TGTGCCAGCAGTTCACCCTCGCGGGGTATGGACTATGGCTACACCTTC.

This chain uses TRBV6-5 with TRBJ2-3; maybe TRBD2 (6 bases). The V and J ends lost 4 bases and 5 bases respectively, with 10 bases between them. The CDR3 is 13 residues long. Per germline, CDR1 MNHEY and CDR2 SVGAGI. This CDR3 reads CASSSGVGDTQYF. The CDR3 nucleotides are TGTGCCAGCAGTTCGGGGGTTGGAGATACGCAGTATTTT.

V is TRBV2 and J is TRBJ2-7, with D possibly matching TRBD2 (6 bases). The CDR3 consists of 14 residues. With 7 bases removed from V and 5 bases from J, the gap between germline ends came to 18 bases. Per germline, CDR1 SNHLY and CDR2 FYNNEI. CDR3 bases: TGTGCCAGCAAGGGGTGGGGGGACCTCCACGAGCAGTACTTC. Amino acid sequence: CASKGWGDLHEQYF. The full variable domain, rest sourced from reference TRBV2 and TRBJ2-7, is EPEVTQTPSHQVTQMGQEVILRCVPISNHLYFYWYRQILGQKVEFLVSFYNNEISEKSEIFDDQFSVERPDGSNFTLKIRSTKLEDSAMYFCASKGWGDLHEQYFGPGTRLTVT.

This chain joins TRBV7-6 and TRBJ1-5, with a possible D match to TRBD1 (5 bases). The CDR3 runs to 16 residues. V lost 0 bases to trimming and J lost 1 base, with 10 bases between them. Germline-derived CDR1 and CDR2 are SGHVS and FNYEAQ. CDR3 sequence reads: CASSLAQGWSNQPQHF. In DNA, the CDR3 is TGTGCCAGCAGCTTAGCGCAGGGCTGGAGCAATCAGCCCCAGCATTTT.

In its sample, this clone was seen a few times. The chain combines TRBV4-2 with TRBJ2-1; 7 bases fit TRBD1. The CDR3 spans 17 residues. After removal of 3 bases from V and 0 bases from J, the junction contained 8 bases not matched to a gene. The V gene's germline CDR1 is LGHNA and CDR2 YNFKEQ. For the CDR3, the DNA is TGTGCCAGCAGCCAGCAAGGGGGCCTCAGCTCCTACAATGAGCAGTTCTTC. Amino acids: CASSQQGGLSSYNEQFF.

The chain is built from TRBV2 and TRBJ1-1, with D possibly matching TRBD1 (6 bases). The CDR3 length is 13 residues. Trimming cost V 1 base and J 10 bases, with 13 bases left between them. The germline V gene has CDR1 SNHLY and CDR2 FYNNEI. The CDR3 DNA reads as TGTGCCAGCAGTGAAGACAGGGTTTTGGGAGCTTTCTTT. Encoded protein: CASSEDRVLGAFF.

This clone has a single count. The J gene is TRBJ1-5, the V gene TRBV7-8, with D perhaps TRBD1 (5 bases). In germline, CDR1 is SGHVS, CDR2 FQNEAQ. Trimming removed 5 bases from V and 7 bases from J, with 15 bases in between. This CDR3 region has 14 residues. CDR3 DNA: TGTGCCAGCAGCCTCGGGACTTTGGGGCAGCCCCAGCATTTT. Amino acid sequence: CASSLGTLGQPQHF.

The V gene is TRBV19, the J gene TRBJ1-5; D remains ambiguous. The CDR3 runs to 14 residues. V dropped 5 bases and J dropped 3 bases, with 11 bases sitting between them. The V gene's germline CDR1 is LNHDA and CDR2 SQIVND (reference sequence). The CDR3 is CASSPGSSNQPQHF. In DNA form, the CDR3 reads TGTGCCAGTAGTCCGGGGAGTTCCAATCAGCCCCAGCATTTT.

V usage is TRBV2 and J usage is TRBJ2-3; D call uncertain. With 3 bases removed from V and 6 bases from J, the gap between germline ends came to 10 bases. CDR1 is SNHLY, CDR2 FYNNEI, per germline. There are 13 residues in the CDR3. DNA for the CDR3: TGTGCCAGCAGTGAGAGTTGGGCGGATACGCAGTATTTT. Translation gives CASSESWADTQYF.

V usage is TRBV7-2 and J usage is TRBJ2-7, with D perhaps TRBD1 (5 bases). From germline, CDR1 is SGHTA and CDR2 FQGNSA. The V and J ends lost 5 bases and 0 bases respectively, with 14 bases between them. This CDR3 is built from 15 residues. CDR3 sequence reads: CASSPGHTNSYEQYF. Written as DNA, the CDR3 is TGTGCCAGCAGCCCCGGACATACGAACTCCTACGAGCAGTACTTC.

V and J are TRBV6-1 and TRBJ2-7; weak D call: TRBD1 (6 bases). The V end was cut by 4 bases, the J end by 3 bases, with 10 bases between. CDR1 is MNHNS, CDR2 SASEGT, per germline. This CDR3 spans 13 amino acids. The CDR3: CASSVWTVYEQYF. The DNA of the CDR3 is TGTGCCAGCAGTGTGTGGACAGTCTACGAGCAGTACTTC.

This clone was seen a handful of times. The V and J genes are TRBV10-2 and TRBJ2-3, with unresolved D. V was pared by 3 bases and J by 5 bases, with 3 bases between. The CDR3 extends over 11 amino acids. Germline CDR1 reads WSHSY; CDR2 reads SAAADI. The CDR3 DNA follows: TGCGCCAGCAGTGAACTAGATACGCAGTATTTT. Encoded protein: CASSELDTQYF.

This chain uses TRBV19 with TRBJ2-7; 9 nucleotides match TRBD1. After removal of 6 bases from V and 2 bases from J, the junction contained 5 bases not matched to a gene. The CDR3 loop spans 14 amino acids. CDR1 LNHDA and CDR2 SQIVND come from the germline V gene (reference sequence). DNA of the CDR3: TGTGCCAGTAGGGGGGACAGGGACACCTACGAGCAGTACTTC. Protein product: CASRGDRDTYEQYF.

On this clone: At the DNA level, this CDR3 is encoded by other sequences in the same sample as well. The genes are TRBV29-1 and TRBJ2-1, with a tentative D call TRBD1 (5 bases). The CDR3 loop spans 11 amino acids. Germline-derived CDR1 and CDR2 are SQVTM and ANQGSEA. V lost 6 bases, J lost 3 bases, and 6 bases lay in between. In DNA form, the CDR3 reads TGCAGCGTCGACAGCTACAATGAGCAGTTCTTC. Protein: CSVDSYNEQFF.

This clone has a handful of counts. The V gene is TRBV2, the J gene TRBJ2-6; D is ambiguous. Between the trimmed V and J ends, which lost 5 bases and 2 bases, there was a span of 10 bases. CDR1 and CDR2 from the germline V gene are SNHLY and FYNNEI. This CDR3 contains 15 residues. This CDR3 is CASSYTETGANVLTF. CDR3 nucleotides: TGTGCCAGCAGTTATACAGAGACTGGGGCCAACGTCCTGACTTTC.

CDR3 DNA: TGTGCCAGCAGCTTGGATCCCCAGGGGGAGGACGAGCAGTACTTC. Translation gives CASSLDPQGEDEQYF. The chain links TRBV5-5 to TRBJ2-7, with TRBD1 as a possible D gene (7 bases). V lost 0 bases, J lost 5 bases, and 15 bases lay in between. Germline assignment: CDR1 SGHKS and CDR2 YYEKEE (reference sequence). The CDR3 has 15 residues.

The chain is built from TRBV15 and TRBJ2-5, with D possibly matching TRBD1 (6 bases). Gene TRBJ2-7 matches the end of the DNA better, so the J call may be wrong. The CDR3 is 15 amino acids. CDR1 is LNHNV and CDR2 is YYDKDF in the germline V gene (reference sequence). CDR3 region: CATSREGWGLNEQYF. DNA of the CDR3: TGTGCCACCAGCAGAGAGGGATGGGGGCTGAACGAGCAGTACTTC.

In its sample, this clone was seen a few times. CDR3 DNA: TGTGCCAGCAGCTTAAACGGACAGGGAATAGGAGGCTACACCTTC. This encodes CASSLNGQGIGGYTF. V is TRBV7-8 and J is TRBJ1-2, with 8 bases identical to TRBD1. V gave up 2 bases and J gave up 8 bases; unmatched junction bases: 10. The CDR3 length is 15 residues. Germline V gene lookup returns CDR1 SGHVS and CDR2 FQNEAQ.

The rearrangement links TRBV7-9 to TRBJ2-5, with 11 bases fitting TRBD2. CDR3 size: 15 residues. The V and J ends lost 5 bases and 5 bases, in that order; junction bases with no gene match: 7. Germline CDR1 reads SEHNR; CDR2 reads FQNEAQ (reference sequence). Here the CDR3 reads CASSIPPSGGETQYF. As DNA, the CDR3 is TGTGCCAGCAGCATCCCCCCTAGCGGGGGGGAGACCCAGTACTTC.

This chain joins TRBV7-2 and TRBJ1-5; no firm D call. Germline V lookup: CDR1 SGHTA, CDR2 FQGNSA. CDR3 length: 15 residues. Trimming cost V 3 bases and J 0 bases, with 9 bases left between them. For the CDR3, the DNA is TGTGCCAGCAGCTTGATTTTGGCTAGCAATCAGCCCCAGCATTTT. This codes for CASSLILASNQPQHF.

The J gene is TRBJ2-2, the V gene TRBV5-1, with D unclear. The V end lost 2 bases, the J end lost 0 bases, and 2 bases lay between the germline ends. Germline V gene sequence: CDR1 SGHRS, CDR2 YFSETQ. The CDR3 totals 13 residues. The CDR3: CASSFANTGELFF. CDR3 nucleotides: TGCGCCAGCAGCTTCGCGAACACCGGGGAGCTGTTTTTT. The variable domain in full, with the rest retrieved from reference TRBV5-1 and TRBJ2-2, is KAGVTQTPRYLIKTRGQQVTLSCSPISGHRSVSWYQQTPGQGLQFLFEYFSETQRNKGNFPGRFSGRQFSNSRSEMNVSTLELGDSALYLCASSFANTGELFFGEGSRLTVL.